These 19 T cell receptor beta chains came from one sample sequenced in a study of T cells after yellow fever vaccination. TCRdb itself ran the 5' RACE reads through MiXCR, one entry per CDR3 protein. The sample contains 620,000 or so distinct CDR3 sequences, more than 9% of which appear only once. The material was PBMCs, obtained on the day of the yellow fever booster vaccination. Source of these receptors: a man aged 25 to 45 who received the YFV17D yellow fever vaccine.

This clonotype has only a few counts. The chain employs TRBV18 and TRBJ2-3, with D possibly TRBD1 on 6 matching bases. CDR1 and CDR2 from the germline V gene are KGHSH and LQKENI. The CDR3 runs to 17 residues. Trimming cost V 1 base and J 3 bases, with 17 bases left between them. The CDR3 DNA follows: TGTGCCAGCTCACCACTACCCGACCGGACAGCGACAGATACGCAGTATTTT. Amino acid sequence: CASSPLPDRTATDTQYF.

This clonotype showed up just a few times. This chain connects TRBV5-1 to TRBJ2-5, with D perhaps assigned TRBD1 or TRBD2 (5 bases each). This CDR3 is built from 14 residues. V lost 3 bases and J 2 bases, leaving 11 bases between the germline ends. Germline CDR1 reads SGHRS; CDR2 reads YFSETQ. The CDR3 region has the DNA TGCGCCAGCAGCTCGGGACGGACACAAGAGACCCAGTACTTC. It specifies CASSSGRTQETQYF. Variable domain in full (rest from reference TRBV5-1 and TRBJ2-5): KAGVTQTPRYLIKTRGQQVTLSCSPISGHRSVSWYQQTPGQGLQFLFEYFSETQRNKGNFPGRFSGRQFSNSRSEMNVSTLELGDSALYLCASSSGRTQETQYFGPGTRLLVL.

This clonotype has more than one count but fewer than ten. The J gene is TRBJ1-1, the V gene TRBV14; weak D call: TRBD1 (6 bases). V lost 0 bases and J 6 bases, leaving 17 bases between the germline ends. The CDR3 runs 16 residues. CDR1 and CDR2 (germline): SGHDN, FVKESK. The CDR3 loop is CASSQEVMGAGPEAFF. The CDR3 DNA reads TGTGCCAGCAGCCAAGAAGTAATGGGGGCGGGCCCTGAAGCTTTCTTT.

The chain recombines TRBV4-3 with TRBJ2-1; D is unresolved. The CDR3 loop spans 14 amino acids. The germline V gene has CDR1 LGHNA and CDR2 YSLEER. V was trimmed by 3 bases and J by 8 bases, leaving 14 bases between them. The CDR3 DNA reads TGCGCCAGCAGCCACCAACCGTGGGTATATGAGCAGTTCTTC. Amino acids: CASSHQPWVYEQFF.

The rearrangement uses TRBV5-1 and TRBJ2-3; 8 bases fit TRBD2. J was trimmed by 4 bases and V by 3 bases; bases with no gene match: 7. Germline loops: CDR1 SGHRS, CDR2 YFSETQ. The CDR3 spans 15 residues. CDR3 nucleotides: TGCGCCAGCAGCTGGAGCGGGAGAATCGCAGATACGCAGTATTTT. Amino acid sequence: CASSWSGRIADTQYF. Full variable domain (missing parts from reference TRBV5-1 and TRBJ2-3): KAGVTQTPRYLIKTRGQQVTLSCSPISGHRSVSWYQQTPGQGLQFLFEYFSETQRNKGNFPGRFSGRQFSNSRSEMNVSTLELGDSALYLCASSWSGRIADTQYFGPGTRLTVL.

This clonotype showed up many times. This chain uses TRBV7-2 with TRBJ2-3; D is unclear. CDR1 and CDR2 from the germline V gene are SGHTA and FQGNSA. The germline V and J ends were trimmed by 7 bases and 2 bases, with 19 bases remaining between them. The length of the CDR3 is 16 residues. The CDR3 coding sequence is TGTGCCAGCATCCTGACTCCGCCCTGGTCCACAGATACGCAGTATTTT. Its protein is CASILTPPWSTDTQYF.

The chain is built from TRBV7-8 and TRBJ1-2; D remains unclear. CDR1 is SGHVS and CDR2 is FQNEAQ in the germline V gene. Trimming cost V 1 base and J 8 bases, with 17 bases left between them. The CDR3 spans 15 residues. CDR3 nucleotide sequence: TGTGCCAGCAGCTTAGAAACAGCAATTATGGGCGGCTACACCTTC. Translating it yields CASSLETAIMGGYTF.

This clonotype was seen a few times. This chain joins TRBV2 and TRBJ2-2, with D perhaps matching TRBD1 or TRBD2 (6 bases each). Trimming left V 7 bases short and J 4 bases short, with 13 bases between. Germline values: CDR1 SNHLY, CDR2 FYNNEI. The CDR3 contains 14 residues. The CDR3 DNA is TGTGCCAGCAAACCCGGGGGCCTCACCGGGGAGCTGTTTTTT. Protein product: CASKPGGLTGELFF. The entire variable domain, with the rest obtained from reference TRBV2 and TRBJ2-2, is as follows: EPEVTQTPSHQVTQMGQEVILRCVPISNHLYFYWYRQILGQKVEFLVSFYNNEISEKSEIFDDQFSVERPDGSNFTLKIRSTKLEDSAMYFCASKPGGLTGELFFGEGSRLTVL.

V is TRBV20-1 and J is TRBJ2-7; 10 nucleotides line up with TRBD2. CDR1 DFQATT and CDR2 SNEGSKA come from the germline V gene (reference sequence). Trimming cost V 1 base and J 0 bases; bases outside gene matches: 3. The CDR3 covers 15 residues. The chain's CDR3 is CSARAGTSASYEQYF. CDR3 bases: TGCAGTGCTAGAGCCGGGACTAGCGCCTCCTACGAGCAGTACTTC.

In its sample, this clonotype was seen a few times. This chain links TRBV7-6 with TRBJ2-3; the D gene is possibly TRBD1 (6 bases). The V end lost 4 bases, the J end lost 3 bases, and 23 bases lay between the germline ends. The CDR3 spans 18 residues. Germline V gene data show CDR1 as SGHVS and CDR2 as FNYEAQ. CDR3 DNA: TGTGCCAGCAGCTCAGGGATTCTACCCGGGACAATTACAGATACGCAGTATTTT. Protein sequence: CASSSGILPGTITDTQYF.

This chain joins TRBV14 and TRBJ2-7; weak D call: TRBD1 (6 bases). This CDR3 contains 17 residues. Per germline, CDR1 SGHDN and CDR2 FVKESK. Between the trimmed V and J ends, which lost 1 base and 1 base, there was a span of 17 bases. CDR3 residues: CASSQVFSGQRSYEQYF. CDR3 DNA: TGTGCCAGCAGCCAAGTGTTTTCAGGACAGCGGTCCTACGAGCAGTACTTC.

Many counts were recorded for this clonotype. The chain joins TRBV24-1 to TRBJ2-3, with D hard to call. Germline-derived CDR1 and CDR2 are KGHDR and SFDVKD. The CDR3 sequence is 13 residues long. V lost 0 bases to trimming and J lost 4 bases, with 4 bases between them. The CDR3 spells CATSDLYADTQYF. Written as DNA, the CDR3 is TGTGCCACCAGTGATTTGTACGCAGATACGCAGTATTTT.

This chain's CDR3 is CATSGQTRHEQFF. DNA of the CDR3: TGTGCCACCAGCGGCCAAACCAGACATGAGCAGTTCTTC. This chain joins TRBV15 and TRBJ2-1; the D is unclear. The CDR3 has 13 residues. Germline lookup yields CDR1 LNHNV and CDR2 YYDKDF (reference sequence). The V and J ends lost 5 bases and 8 bases respectively, with 13 bases between them.

This clonotype was seen a handful of times. This chain uses TRBV25-1 with TRBJ2-7; the D is unclear. Germline loops: CDR1 MGHDK, CDR2 SYGVNS. V lost 7 bases to trimming and J lost 5 bases, with 18 bases between them. The CDR3 is 14 residues long. The CDR3 sequence: CASKVNRPSDEQYF. In DNA, the CDR3 is TGTGCCAGCAAAGTGAACAGACCGAGCGACGAGCAGTACTTC.

This clonotype was seen a few times. This chain links TRBV5-5 with TRBJ2-5; 7 bases fit TRBD1. V gave up 3 bases and J gave up 1 base; unmatched junction bases: 6. Per the germline V gene, CDR1 is SGHKS and CDR2 is YYEKEE (reference sequence). The CDR3 runs 15 residues. The CDR3 DNA sequence: TGTGCCAGCAGCTCAGGCAGGGGGTTCCAAGAGACCCAGTACTTC. Translated: CASSSGRGFQETQYF.

The CDR3 bases are TGTGCCACCAGCAGAGTTGGGGGGAGTAAGGTACCAGATACGCAGTATTTT. Translating it yields CATSRVGGSKVPDTQYF. The chain carries TRBV15 and TRBJ2-3; TRBD2 is a possible D gene (6 bases). Per the germline V gene, CDR1 is LNHNV and CDR2 is YYDKDF (reference sequence). This CDR3 is built from 17 residues. Trimming removed 1 base at V and 4 bases at J, with 18 bases between.

The chain employs TRBV11-2 and TRBJ2-7; 11 bases align to TRBD2. CDR1 SGHAT and CDR2 FQNNGV come from the germline V gene. J was trimmed by 5 bases and V by 3 bases; bases with no gene match: 18. CDR3 length equals 19 residues. The CDR3 DNA is TGTGCCAGCAGCTTCCCCCGGACGACTAGCGGGAATAGGAAAAACGAGCAGTACTTC. Its protein is CASSFPRTTSGNRKNEQYF. The full variable domain, in which reference TRBV11-2 and TRBJ2-7 provide the parts outside the CDR3, is EAGVAQSPRYKIIEKRQSVAFWCNPISGHATLYWYQQILGQGPKLLIQFQNNGVVDDSQLPKDRFSAERLKGVDSTLKIQPAKLEDSAVYLCASSFPRTTSGNRKNEQYFGPGTRLTVT.

This clonotype was seen a handful of times. The V and J genes are TRBV20-1 and TRBJ2-3, with D hard to call. The CDR3 has 12 amino acids. Germline V gives CDR1 DFQATT, CDR2 SNEGSKA (reference sequence). Trimming cost V 7 bases and J 0 bases, with 8 bases left between them. The CDR3 sequence: CSGIGSTDTQYF. CDR3 bases: TGCAGTGGTATCGGAAGCACAGATACGCAGTATTTT.

The chain is built from TRBV9 and TRBJ2-5; no clear D. CDR3 length: 14 amino acids. Trimming removed 4 bases from V and 1 base from J, with 11 bases in between. Germline V CDR1 and CDR2: SGDLS, YYNGEE. The CDR3 DNA is TGTGCCAGCAGCCCGCGACTTTTCCAAGAGACCCAGTACTTC. This sequence encodes CASSPRLFQETQYF.